One T cell receptor (beta chain) is described in this entry. Its antigen is not identified. The data derive from a study of T cell responses to AZD1222 COVID-19 vaccine. Broader study findings: Sampling captured repertoires only after the peak T cell response. A rise in Spike-specific TCR breadth and depth followed two AZD1222 doses.

The repertoire was sequenced with immunoSEQ multiplex PCR; TCRdb's copy has only in-frame clones and lacks some. This listing includes about 140,000 clones. Sequencing was done on a sample of peripheral blood. This receptor was identified in an adult in good health.

This CDR3 is CASRPERSATNEKLFF. In DNA, the CDR3 is TGTGCCAGCAGACCTGAACGGAGTGCAACTAATGAAAAACTGTTTTTT. V and J are TRBV4-2 and TRBJ1-4; D ambiguous. The ends were cut back, 6 bases at V and 0 bases at J, with 14 bases in the middle. This CDR3 is 16 amino acids long. Per the germline V gene, CDR1 is LGHNA and CDR2 is YNFKEQ.